A selection of T cell receptor beta chains follows, all from one sample in a study of OX40 agonist ivuxolimab in advanced cancers. Sequencing was performed with immunoSEQ multiplex PCR; in TCRdb, only in-frame clones are kept and a portion is missing. Of some 50,000 clones in the sample, more than 75% were seen once. Material: CD4+ or CD8+ T cells sorted from blood, obtained in a trial of the OX40 agonist ivuxolimab. These receptors all stem from an adult with an advanced solid tumor such as melanoma, head and neck, liver or kidney cancer. Both conserved end residues are part of each CDR3. Each record gives: J gene, clone size, D gene, V gene, CDR3 DNA, CDR3 protein. The D gene is left open where the match is weak. Size tells how often a clone was seen (once, few, many) or the class of an expanded clone, and some rows leave it out.

TRBJ1-1	few	TRBD1	TRBV7-2	TGTGCCAGCAGCTTAGACAGGGGTGAAGCTTTCTTT	CASSLDRGEAFF
TRBJ1-5	.	TRBD1	TRBV7-2	TGTGCCAGCAGGGGACAGGGGGGACAGCCCCAGCATTTT	CASRGQGGQPQHF
TRBJ2-7	.	TRBD1	TRBV28	TGTGCCAGCAGGGAGACAGGGGCGGGCCACGAGCAGTACTTC	CASRETGAGHEQYF
TRBJ2-3	.	.	TRBV5-1	TGCGCCAGCAGCCCGGACCCCCGGGGCACAGATACGCAGTATTTT	CASSPDPRGTDTQYF
TRBJ1-2	.	.	TRBV28	TGTGCCAGCAGTTCCCCTGGGATACTTGGCTACACCTTC	CASSSPGILGYTF
TRBJ1-1	.	.	TRBV5-1	TGCGCCAGCAGCTTTGACCAGGGGACTGAAGCTTTCTTT	CASSFDQGTEAFF
TRBJ1-1	.	.	TRBV28	TGTGCCAGCAGTTTAAGCAGGGGCAACACTGAAGCTTTCTTT	CASSLSRGNTEAFF
TRBJ1-4	.	.	TRBV18	TGTGCCAGCTCACCACCAGGGAGCAGTCTAAATGAAAAACTGTTTTTT	CASSPPGSSLNEKLFF
TRBJ2-1	.	.	TRBV7-9	TGTGCCAGCAGCCCCCGGGCCCTAAATGAGCAGTTCTTC	CASSPRALNEQFF
TRBJ2-2	.	.	TRBV10-1	TGCGCCAGCAGTCTTTACAGGGACACCGGGGAGCTGTTTTTT	CASSLYRDTGELFF
TRBJ1-1	.	TRBD1	TRBV15	TGTGCCACCAGCAGAGGCAGGGGGGCGGCGTGGGCTTTCTTT	CATSRGRGAAWAFF
TRBJ2-3	.	TRBD1	TRBV4-1	TGCGCCAGCAGCCAAGGACAGGGGGCGGTTGATACGCAGTATTTT	CASSQGQGAVDTQYF
TRBJ2-3	few	TRBD1	TRBV19	TGTGCCAGTAGTTCTTGGACAGGGGTGACAGATACGCAGTATTTT	CASSSWTGVTDTQYF
TRBJ2-3	.	.	TRBV5-8	TGTGCCAGCAGCGAGGGGACACTCAGTAGCACAGATACGCAGTATTTT	CASSEGTLSSTDTQYF
TRBJ1-5	once	TRBD1	TRBV6-5	TGTGCCAGCAGTCGGGACAGACAGCAGCCCCAGCATTTT	CASSRDRQQPQHF
TRBJ1-4	once	.	TRBV5-6	TGTGCCAGCAGCTTAAAGACAACTAATGAAAAACTGTTTTTT	CASSLKTTNEKLFF
TRBJ1-2	once	.	TRBV6-6	TGTGCCAGCAGCCGGCTAGGGACGGGAGGCTACACCTTC	CASSRLGTGGYTF
TRBJ1-5	once	TRBD1	TRBV9	TGTGCCAGCAGCGTCCGGGACAGGGGAGTCAATCAGCCCCAGCATTTT	CASSVRDRGVNQPQHF
TRBJ1-4	.	TRBD1	TRBV5-1	TGCGCCAGCAGCTTGGCGGGGGCCCCGACAGGGAGGGATCAAGAAAAACTGTTTTTT	CASSLAGAPTGRDQEKLFF
TRBJ1-1	.	.	TRBV14	TGTGCCAGCAGCCAAGGACAGTCCGGGCGCGCTTTCTTT	CASSQGQSGRAFF
TRBJ1-1	.	.	TRBV6-5	TGTGCCAGCATATCCCTGAACACTGAAGCTTTCTTT	CASISLNTEAFF
TRBJ1-5	.	.	TRBV2	TGTGCCAGCAGTGAAGCGCTTCGTAGCAATCAGCCCCAGCATTTT	CASSEALRSNQPQHF
TRBJ2-1	.	TRBD1	TRBV6-1	TGTGCCACCTTAACAGGGGGACAGGCCAATGAGCAGTTCTTC	CATLTGGQANEQFF
TRBJ2-7	.	TRBD2	TRBV7-9	TGTGCCAGCAGCTTGCAGGGGTCTAGCGGGAGAGAGTCCTACGAGCAGTACTTC	CASSLQGSSGRESYEQYF
TRBJ2-5	.	TRBD1	TRBV10-3	TGTGCCATCAGTGAAAGGGACAGGGGGAAAGAGACCCAGTACTTC	CAISERDRGKETQYF
TRBJ1-4	.	.	TRBV7-8	TGTGCCAGCAGCGATTCGGGGGAGAATGAAAAACTGTTTTTT	CASSDSGENEKLFF
TRBJ1-1	.	.	TRBV5-1	TGCGCCAGCAGCTTACACACCGGGAACACTGAAGCTTTCTTT	CASSLHTGNTEAFF
TRBJ1-1	few	.	TRBV7-6	TGTGCCAGCAAAGGAATGAACACTGAAGCTTTCTTT	CASKGMNTEAFF
TRBJ2-7	.	TRBD1	TRBV30	TGTGCCTGGAGCGACAGGGGTTGGGAGCAGTACTTC	CAWSDRGWEQYF
TRBJ1-1	.	.	TRBV6-5	TGTGCCAGCAGTTACGGCAAGCATGGGACTGAAGCTTTCTTT	CASSYGKHGTEAFF
TRBJ2-3	.	TRBD2	TRBV6-1	TGTGCCAGCAGTGCTATATCTAGCGGGGGCACAGATACGCAGTATTTT	CASSAISSGGTDTQYF
TRBJ2-7	.	.	TRBV5-6	TGTGCCAGCAGCACGACGACACCCTACGAGCAGTACTTC	CASSTTTPYEQYF
TRBJ2-5	.	TRBD1	TRBV5-1	TGCGCCAGCAGCAGCGGGACAGGGGGAAAAGAGACCCAGTACTTC	CASSSGTGGKETQYF
TRBJ1-4	medium-sized	.	TRBV27	TGTGCCAGCAGTCCCAGGCCCAGAAGTGAAAAACTGTTTTTT	CASSPRPRSEKLFF
TRBJ2-1	.	.	TRBV7-2	TGTGCCAGCAGCGCTCGGGACAAAGACTACAATGAGCAGTTCTTC	CASSARDKDYNEQFF
TRBJ2-1	.	.	TRBV30	TGTGCCTGGAGTGTATATGGGGGTTACAATGAGCAGTTCTTC	CAWSVYGGYNEQFF
TRBJ2-2	.	TRBD1	TRBV27	TGTGCCAGCAGCCTTATTCCGGGACAGGTCTACACCGGGGAGCTGTTTTTT	CASSLIPGQVYTGELFF
TRBJ2-1	.	TRBD2	TRBV19	TGTGCCAGTAGTCGGACTAGCGGAGGGATCTACAATGAGCAGTTCTTC	CASSRTSGGIYNEQFF
TRBJ2-4	.	.	TRBV5-1	TGCGCCAGCAGCTTGGACGGGCTTCCGGGCGGCATTCAGTACTTC	CASSLDGLPGGIQYF
TRBJ1-2	.	.	TRBV28	TGTGCCAGCAGACAATTAACAGGTAGTGGCTACACCTTC	CASRQLTGSGYTF
TRBJ1-6	.	.	TRBV27	TGTGCCAGCAGAACAGGGTCCGATTCACCCCTCCACTTT	CASRTGSDSPLHF
TRBJ2-2	.	.	TRBV4-2	TGTGCCAGCAGCCAAGATATAAGCGGGTGGCCGGGGGGGGAGCTGTTTTTT	CASSQDISGWPGGELFF
TRBJ2-6	.	.	TRBV6-5	TGTGCCAGCACCTACATGAGCTCTGGGGCCAACGTCCTGACTTTC	CASTYMSSGANVLTF
TRBJ1-2	.	.	TRBV5-1	TGCGCCAGCAGCCCAGGGGACGGCCTCTATGGCTACACCTTC	CASSPGDGLYGYTF
TRBJ1-1	.	TRBD1	TRBV2	TGTGCCAGCAGGAGGACAGGGGGCTTTGAAGCTTTCTTT	CASRRTGGFEAFF
TRBJ1-1	.	.	TRBV18	TGTGCCAGCTCACCAAACGAGGGGCGGACTGAAGCTTTCTTT	CASSPNEGRTEAFF
TRBJ2-5	.	TRBD2	TRBV4-1	TGCGCCAGCAGTCTAGAAGGGAGGGAAGAGACCCAGTACTTC	CASSLEGREETQYF
TRBJ1-4	.	TRBD1	TRBV7-9	TGTGCCAGCAGCTTAAGGACAGGGGCTGAAAAACTGTTTTTT	CASSLRTGAEKLFF
TRBJ1-5	.	.	TRBV4-1	TGCGCCAGCAGCCAAGATACAGCGACTCTTAATCAGCCCCAGCATTTT	CASSQDTATLNQPQHF
TRBJ2-2	.	.	TRBV11-3	TGTGCCAGCAGCTTAGGGGTAGCCGGGGAGCTGTTTTTT	CASSLGVAGELFF
TRBJ2-5	.	.	TRBV2	TGTGCCAGCAGGCTCCAGGGGACCCAGTACTTC	CASRLQGTQYF
TRBJ2-7	.	TRBD2	TRBV28	TGTGCCAGCAGTCCCCAGGGAGGGGTCTACGAGCAGTACTTC	CASSPQGGVYEQYF
TRBJ1-2	.	TRBD1	TRBV27	TGTGCCAGCAGTTTACTCGGGACAGGGGGCATGAGAGTCGGGTATGGCTACACCTTC	CASSLLGTGGMRVGYGYTF
TRBJ1-1	.	TRBD1	TRBV2	TGTGCCAGCACCGGCGACAGGGGAGTTGAAGCTTTCTTT	CASTGDRGVEAFF
TRBJ1-2	.	TRBD1	TRBV5-1	TGCGCCAGCAGCTCCGGGACAGCAACTAACTATGGCTACACCTTC	CASSSGTATNYGYTF
TRBJ1-2	.	.	TRBV6-1	TGTGCCAGCAGTGGGGGCAGGGGAGTCTATGGCTACACCTTC	CASSGGRGVYGYTF
TRBJ2-3	.	TRBD2	TRBV10-2	TGCGCCAGCGGGACTATACAAGATACGCAGTATTTT	CASGTIQDTQYF